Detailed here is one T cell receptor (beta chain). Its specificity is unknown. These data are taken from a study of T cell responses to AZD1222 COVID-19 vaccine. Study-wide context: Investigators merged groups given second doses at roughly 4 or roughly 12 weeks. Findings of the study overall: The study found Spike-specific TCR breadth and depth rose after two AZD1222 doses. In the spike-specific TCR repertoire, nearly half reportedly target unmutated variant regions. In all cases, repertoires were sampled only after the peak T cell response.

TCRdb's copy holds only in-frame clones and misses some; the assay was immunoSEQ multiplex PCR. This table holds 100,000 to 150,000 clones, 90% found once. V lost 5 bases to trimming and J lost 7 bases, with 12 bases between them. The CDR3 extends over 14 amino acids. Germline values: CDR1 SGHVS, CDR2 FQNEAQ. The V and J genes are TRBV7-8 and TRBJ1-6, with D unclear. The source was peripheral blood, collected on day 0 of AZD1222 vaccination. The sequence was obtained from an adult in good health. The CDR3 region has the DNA TGTGCCAGCAGCGAAGCCGGGCACAATTCACCCCTCCACTTT. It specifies CASSEAGHNSPLHF.